This TCR beta chain was profiled in a study of tumor-infiltrating lymphocytes in localized non-small cell lung cancer. TCRdb keeps only in-frame clones here, not all; method: immunoSEQ multiplex PCR. The sample includes over 15,000 clones, around two thirds of them seen just once. The length of the CDR3 is 16 residues. V lost 6 bases, J lost 3 bases, and 18 bases lay in between. Germline CDR1 is SNHLY and CDR2 is FYNNEI. The chain links TRBV2 to TRBJ2-1, with a weak D call TRBD2 (7 bases). The sample taken for sequencing was lung tumor tissue. The clonotype originates from a human donor with non-small cell lung cancer. CDR3 region: CASSFKGGGGYNEQFF. The CDR3 DNA reads TGTGCCAGCAGCTTTAAAGGCGGGGGCGGCTACAATGAGCAGTTCTTC.